Listed here is a single T cell receptor beta chain. This sample also contains other DNA sequences that code for the same CDR3. The sample originates from a study of blood T cell repertoires in COVID-19. This CDR3 spans 15 amino acids. Germline V lookup: CDR1 SGHTA, CDR2 FQGNSA. V was clipped by 0 bases and J by 2 bases, with 5 bases between them. Sequencing was performed with immunoSEQ multiplex PCR; in TCRdb, only in-frame clones are kept and a portion is missing. The data show just over 650,000 clones, just under 90% seen once. The V and J genes are TRBV7-2 and TRBJ1-6; TRBD1 might be the D (5 bases). The clonotype was recovered from a young woman with acute or convalescent COVID-19. Specimen: peripheral blood. The CDR3 is CASSLARAYNSPLHF. In DNA, the CDR3 is TGTGCCAGCAGCTTAGCCAGGGCCTATAATTCACCCCTCCACTTT.